This T cell receptor (beta chain) derives from a study of T cell repertoires in cytomegalovirus infection. Study-level background: Selection of CMV epitopes for the study included recently identified HLA-C-restricted and well-studied HLA-B-restricted ones. CMV infection plus the matching HLA type was flagged by public TCR beta signatures.

Study-level points and caveats: HLA-C-restricted CMV-specific TCR beta clonotypes were dominant in the ex vivo response.

Turning to this clonotype: Its antigen remains unidentified.

CDR3 length equals 15 residues. V was cut by 5 bases and J by 6 bases, with 17 bases left in between. Germline CDR1 reads SGHTA; CDR2 reads FQGNSA. In TCRdb, the reads were re-called with MiXCR into one record per CDR3 protein. The data contain 150,000 or so distinct CDR3 sequences, approximately 21% of them singletons. Sequenced here: CD8+ T cells from cultured PBMCs, sampled from culture after CMV antigen stimulation. J is TRBJ1-5 and V is TRBV7-2; D possibly corresponds to TRBD1 (6 bases). The clonotype originates from a human donor in good health (CMV status not recorded). Some clones in this sample may be carry-over from other donors' samples. The CDR3 DNA sequence: TGTGCCAGCAGCACAGAGGGGGGCAGGAGTCAGCCCCAGCATTTT. It translates to CASSTEGGRSQPQHF.